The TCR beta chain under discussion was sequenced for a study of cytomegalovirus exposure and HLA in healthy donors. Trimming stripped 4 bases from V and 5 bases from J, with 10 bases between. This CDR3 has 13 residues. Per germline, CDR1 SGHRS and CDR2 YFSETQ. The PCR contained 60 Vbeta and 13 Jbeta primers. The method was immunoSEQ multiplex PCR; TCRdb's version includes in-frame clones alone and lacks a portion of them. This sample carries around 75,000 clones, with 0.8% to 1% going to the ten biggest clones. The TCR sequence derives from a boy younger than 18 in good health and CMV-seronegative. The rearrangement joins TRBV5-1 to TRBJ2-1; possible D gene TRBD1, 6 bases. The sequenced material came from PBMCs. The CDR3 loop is CASSVTGDNEQFF. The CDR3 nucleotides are TGCGCCAGCAGCGTGACAGGCGACAATGAGCAGTTCTTC.